Below are 19 T cell receptor beta chains sequenced from a single sample in a study of cytomegalovirus exposure and HLA in healthy donors. Sequencing used immunoSEQ multiplex PCR; TCRdb keeps in-frame clones, though not all of them. This sample has some 340,000 clones, with about 85% found just once. The sample was PBMCs. These receptor sequences come from a young woman in good health and CMV-seropositive.

The rearrangement uses TRBV7-9 and TRBJ1-6, with D perhaps matching TRBD1 (6 bases). The V end was cut by 4 bases, the J end by 8 bases, with 21 bases between. The CDR3 consists of 17 residues. Looked up from germline, CDR1 is SEHNR and CDR2 is FQNEAQ (reference sequence). The CDR3 is CASSSNRNSRGDSPLHF. The DNA for the CDR3 is TGTGCCAGCAGCTCTAATCGAAACTCAAGGGGGGATTCACCCCTCCACTTT.

Regarding this clone: The sample has other DNA sequences that encode this CDR3 too. The V call is TRBV30, the J call TRBJ2-1, with D tentatively TRBD1 or TRBD2 (5 bases each). CDR1 and CDR2 from the germline V gene are GTSNPN and SVGIG (reference sequence). V lost 1 base to trimming and J lost 7 bases, with 5 bases between them. The CDR3 is 11 amino acids. The CDR3 sequence is CAWSGGNEQFF. The CDR3 DNA is TGTGCCTGGAGTGGGGGGAATGAGCAGTTCTTC.

V gene TRBV11-2 combines with J gene TRBJ2-1, with 8 bases identical to TRBD2. Germline loops: CDR1 SGHAT, CDR2 FQNNGV. This CDR3 spans 16 amino acids. The V gene end was trimmed by 1 base and the J gene end by 1 base; junction bases not matched to a gene: 3. The DNA of the CDR3 is TGTGCCAGCAGCTTAGCTGTAGCGGGATCCTACAATGAGCAGTTCTTC. Encoded protein: CASSLAVAGSYNEQFF.

This chain joins TRBV7-8 and TRBJ1-1, with 7 bases lining up with TRBD1. The germline CDR1 and CDR2 sequences are SGHVS and FQNEAQ. The CDR3 has 15 residues. The J segment lost 3 bases and the V segment lost 5 bases, leaving 9 bases of the junction unmatched. As DNA, the CDR3 is TGTGCCAGCAGCCCAGAGGGGGCGCGGGACACTGAAGCTTTCTTT. Residues: CASSPEGARDTEAFF.

V and J are TRBV7-2 and TRBJ2-5, with 11 bases aligning to TRBD2. Germline V lookup: CDR1 SGHTA, CDR2 FQGNSA. This CDR3 comprises 17 residues. V dropped 1 base and J dropped 5; count of bases not matched to a gene: 9. Here the CDR3 reads CASSLELAGALWETQYF. The CDR3 nucleotides read TGTGCCAGCAGCTTAGAACTAGCGGGGGCCCTTTGGGAGACCCAGTACTTC.

The chain joins TRBV19 to TRBJ1-1; D unresolved. The V gene lost 1 base and the J gene lost 0 bases, with 9 bases spanning the gap. The CDR3 spans 15 residues. Germline lookup yields CDR1 LNHDA and CDR2 SQIVND (reference sequence). In DNA form, the CDR3 reads TGTGCCAGTAGTATAGGGAAAGGGATGAACACTGAAGCTTTCTTT. This gives the protein CASSIGKGMNTEAFF.

The V call is TRBV19, the J call TRBJ2-7; D is perhaps TRBD1 (5 bases). The ends were cut back, 5 bases at V and 0 bases at J, with 11 bases in the middle. This CDR3 is 14 amino acids long. Germline CDR1 reads LNHDA; CDR2 reads SQIVND (reference sequence). Here the CDR3 reads CASSLRANSYEQYF. CDR3 nucleotide sequence: TGTGCCAGTAGTCTCAGGGCCAACTCCTACGAGCAGTACTTC.

V is TRBV30 and J is TRBJ2-7, with D perhaps assigned TRBD1 or TRBD2 (7 bases each). The CDR3 spans 12 residues. V was pared by 3 bases and J by 7 bases, with 13 bases between. Germline V gene sequence: CDR1 GTSNPN, CDR2 SVGIG (reference sequence). The CDR3 reads CAWSPGGVEQYF. The CDR3 nucleotides are TGTGCCTGGAGCCCAGGGGGGGTTGAGCAGTACTTC.

The J gene is TRBJ1-3, the V gene TRBV10-3, with D hard to call. The CDR3 has 13 amino acids. In germline, CDR1 is ENHRY, CDR2 SYGVKD. V gave up 2 bases and J gave up 7 bases, with 9 bases separating them. The CDR3 protein is CAISETSGNTIYF. CDR3 coding DNA: TGTGCCATCAGTGAGACAAGCGGTAACACCATATATTTT.

V gene TRBV6-1 combines with J gene TRBJ2-6; a possible D gene is TRBD1 (6 bases). V was trimmed by 5 bases and J by 5 bases, leaving 7 bases between them. Germline V gene sequence: CDR1 MNHNS, CDR2 SASEGT. This CDR3 spans 13 amino acids. CDR3 region: CASSRGWANVLTF. The CDR3, as DNA: TGTGCCAGCAGTAGGGGGTGGGCCAACGTCCTGACTTTC.

The rearrangement uses TRBV5-1 and TRBJ2-7; D gene ambiguous. CDR3 length: 15 amino acids. V lost 5 bases and J lost 0, with 15 bases in between. CDR1 is SGHRS and CDR2 is YFSETQ in the germline V gene. CDR3 coding DNA: TGCGCCAGCAGGTGGGAAGCCACTATCTCCTACGAGCAGTACTTC. It translates to CASRWEATISYEQYF.

The chain links TRBV7-2 to TRBJ1-1; 8 nucleotides line up with TRBD1. The CDR3 is made up of 14 amino acids. The V segment lost 6 bases and the J segment 1 base; nucleotides outside the gene matches: 4. Germline V gene lookup returns CDR1 SGHTA and CDR2 FQGNSA. CDR3 bases: TGTGCCAGCAGTTTGGACAGGGAGAACACTGAAGCTTTCTTT. This encodes CASSLDRENTEAFF.

This sequence joins TRBV25-1 and TRBJ2-1, with D unresolved. Germline assignment: CDR1 MGHDK and CDR2 SYGVNS. Between the trimmed V and J ends, which lost 4 bases and 0 bases, there was a span of 7 bases. The CDR3 has 14 amino acids. CDR3 sequence reads: CASSVGISYNEQFF. CDR3 nucleotide sequence: TGTGCCAGCAGTGTGGGAATCTCCTACAATGAGCAGTTCTTC.

The chain links TRBV11-3 to TRBJ2-7; D is possibly TRBD1 or TRBD2 (5 bases each). The V end was cut by 1 base, the J end by 5 bases, with 6 bases between. CDR1 is SGHNT, CDR2 YENEEA, per germline. This CDR3 has 12 residues. The CDR3 DNA is TGTGCCAGCAGCTTAGTGGGGGACGAGCAGTACTTC. It yields the protein CASSLVGDEQYF.

The chain couples TRBV11-2 to TRBJ1-5; no definite D call. The V gene lost 5 bases and the J gene lost 0 bases, with 11 bases spanning the gap. The germline gives CDR1 SGHAT, CDR2 FQNNGV. This CDR3 comprises 15 residues. The CDR3: CASSPGSYSNQPQHF. CDR3 nucleotide sequence: TGTGCCAGCAGCCCGGGATCCTATAGCAATCAGCCCCAGCATTTT.

V usage is TRBV30 and J usage is TRBJ1-6, with D perhaps TRBD1 (6 bases). With 4 bases removed from V and 6 bases from J, the gap between germline ends came to 13 bases. Germline loops: CDR1 GTSNPN, CDR2 SVGIG (reference sequence). The CDR3 consists of 14 residues. The CDR3 nucleotides are TGTGCCTGGACGGGGGGCGCGGGTAATTCACCCCTCCACTTT. This gives the protein CAWTGGAGNSPLHF.

V is TRBV29-1 and J is TRBJ2-2; D not certain. From germline, CDR1 is SQVTM and CDR2 ANQGSEA. The V gene lost 3 bases and the J gene lost 1 base, with 12 bases spanning the gap. The CDR3 spans 15 residues. This CDR3 is CSVEEVRRNTGELFF. The CDR3 DNA sequence: TGCAGCGTTGAGGAAGTACGGAGGAACACCGGGGAGCTGTTTTTT.

The chain combines TRBV7-2 with TRBJ1-2, with D possibly being TRBD1 (5 bases). Between the trimmed V and J ends, which lost 3 bases and 2 bases, there was a span of 10 bases. This CDR3 is 14 amino acids long. The germline CDR1 and CDR2 sequences are SGHTA and FQGNSA. CDR3 bases: TGTGCCAGCAGCTTTGGGAGACAGAACTATGGCTACACCTTC. It translates to CASSFGRQNYGYTF.

This chain joins TRBV29-1 and TRBJ2-5, with 9 bases aligning to TRBD2. The CDR3 is 14 residues long. Germline trimming cut 3 bases from V and 4 bases from J; bases unmatched to any gene: 6. Germline lookup yields CDR1 SQVTM and CDR2 ANQGSEA. CDR3 amino acids: CSVDSGSPPETQYF. DNA of the CDR3: TGCAGCGTTGATAGCGGGAGTCCCCCAGAGACCCAGTACTTC.